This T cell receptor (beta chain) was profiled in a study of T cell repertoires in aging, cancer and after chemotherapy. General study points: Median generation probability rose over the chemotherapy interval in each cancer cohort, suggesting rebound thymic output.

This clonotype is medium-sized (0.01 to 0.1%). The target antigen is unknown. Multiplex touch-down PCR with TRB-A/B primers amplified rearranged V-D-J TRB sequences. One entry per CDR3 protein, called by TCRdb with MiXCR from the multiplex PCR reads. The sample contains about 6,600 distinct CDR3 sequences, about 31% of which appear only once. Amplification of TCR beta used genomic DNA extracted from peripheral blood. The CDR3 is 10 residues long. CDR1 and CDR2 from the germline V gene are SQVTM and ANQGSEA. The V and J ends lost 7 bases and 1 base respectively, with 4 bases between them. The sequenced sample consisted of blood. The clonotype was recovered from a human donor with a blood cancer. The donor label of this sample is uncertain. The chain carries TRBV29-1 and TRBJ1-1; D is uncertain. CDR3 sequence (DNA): TGCAGCGCGCGGAACACTGAAGCTTTCTTT. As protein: CSARNTEAFF.